These T cell receptor beta chains were read from a single sample in a study of blood T cell repertoires in COVID-19. Repertoires were generated with immunoSEQ multiplex PCR, while TCRdb's copy carries only in-frame clones and drops some. The table lists hundreds of thousands of clones, roughly 90% of them singletons. The sample comprised PBMCs or T cells enriched from blood (not recorded which). Receptor source: a man aged 40-49 years who had recovered from COVID-19. Both conserved end residues are part of each CDR3. Each record gives: J gene, D gene, clone size, V gene, CDR3 protein, CDR3 DNA. A D gene is named only where the DNA matches it firmly. For some rows the clone size is stated as once, few or many, or as a class when expanded; others skip it.

TRBJ2-2	TRBD1	.	TRBV2	CAGNGQGTGELFF	TGTGCCGGAAACGGACAGGGGACCGGGGAGCTGTTTTTT
TRBJ1-1	TRBD1	.	TRBV29-1	CSVPGTGNTEAFF	TGCAGCGTGCCCGGGACAGGGAATACTGAAGCTTTCTTT
TRBJ2-5	TRBD2	.	TRBV7-8	CASSAGLGETQYF	TGTGCCAGCAGCGCGGGACTAGGGGAGACCCAGTACTTC
TRBJ2-2	TRBD1	.	TRBV19	CASRKSGTANTGELFF	TGTGCCAGTAGAAAATCCGGGACAGCGAACACCGGGGAGCTGTTTTTT
TRBJ1-1	.	.	TRBV9	CASSADPGGKTITEAFF	TGTGCCAGCAGCGCAGATCCCGGGGGAAAGACGATAACTGAAGCTTTCTTT
TRBJ1-2	.	once	TRBV2	CASSGGEGYGYTF	TGTGCCAGCAGTGGAGGAGAGGGCTATGGCTACACCTTC
TRBJ1-1	.	.	TRBV5-1	CASSSGQVSVNTEAFF	TGCGCCAGCAGCTCCGGACAAGTGAGCGTGAACACTGAAGCTTTCTTT
TRBJ2-1	.	.	TRBV29-1	CSANPQGVHEQFF	TGCAGCGCGAACCCACAGGGAGTCCATGAGCAGTTCTTC
TRBJ1-5	.	.	TRBV6-5	CASSYSFSSGQPQHF	TGTGCCAGCAGTTACTCGTTTTCTTCGGGTCAGCCCCAGCATTTT
TRBJ2-7	.	.	TRBV7-3	CAPVQGYEQYF	TGTGCCCCAGTACAGGGCTACGAGCAGTACTTC
TRBJ2-1	TRBD2	.	TRBV7-2	CASSLTGGRIFTREQFF	TGTGCCAGCAGCTTAACCGGCGGGAGGATTTTTACGAGGGAGCAGTTCTTC